This is a list of T cell receptor beta chains from one sample in a study of Tregs in tolerant kidney transplant recipients. Profiling relied on immunoSEQ multiplex PCR, and the TCRdb table lists in-frame clones only, not all of them. Counted here are hundreds of thousands of clones, more than 65% occurring once; the ten biggest clones make up about 0.58%. Sequencing used CD4+ T cells from blood. All receptors come from a human donor in good health. Each CDR3 is given without its conserved first and last residue.

length	J	V	CDR3
13	TRBJ2-3	TRBV25-1	ASSVRQGASDTQY
14	TRBJ1-5	TRBV2	ASSKDLGGSNQPQH
14	TRBJ1-3	TRBV27	ASSYNGLSAGNTIY
12	TRBJ2-2	TRBV6-4	ASSGAENTGELF
11	TRBJ1-6	TRBV30	AYSRQQNSPLH
13	TRBJ1-5	TRBV19	ASSPGTGSNQPQH
14	TRBJ1-1	TRBV5-1	ASSPGDSTGIGEAF
11	TRBJ1-5	TRBV7-9	ASSFAMGQPQH
15	TRBJ2-3	TRBV6-4	ASSDSDGGAGTDTQY
16	TRBJ2-2	TRBV5-1	ASSYRDRGPTNTGELF
13	TRBJ2-2	TRBV5-1	ASSGLAPNTGELF
13	TRBJ2-5	TRBV2	ASNLDRGGSGAQY
13	TRBJ1-1	TRBV11-1	ASKGVGAMNTEAF
15	TRBJ1-1	TRBV4-1	ASSREGRDYMNTEAF
11	TRBJ1-5	TRBV19	ASETGVAQPQH
13	TRBJ1-2	TRBV6-5	ASSYSRDRGLGYT
11	TRBJ1-1	TRBV7-2	ASSWDRDTEAF
14	TRBJ2-7	TRBV2	ASLGGLANFDYEQY
14	TRBJ1-2	TRBV4-1	ASSQEGTGGNYGYT
13	TRBJ1-2	TRBV5-1	ASSLYTGANYGYT
12	TRBJ2-7	TRBV11-2	ASSWRGSSYEQY
13	TRBJ1-1	TRBV5-1	ASSLAATANTEAF
13	TRBJ2-5	TRBV7-6	ASSLLAGVRETQY
11	TRBJ1-1	TRBV18	ASSPARGYEAF
12	TRBJ1-2	TRBV6-5	ASSLGQGAQGYT
12	TRBJ2-7	TRBV30	AWSVLAARGEQY
13	TRBJ2-7	TRBV5-1	ASSPGLAGVYEQY
13	TRBJ1-2	TRBV5-8	ASSWRDRGSYGYT
11	TRBJ1-1	TRBV7-9	ASTPTEGGRHF
12	TRBJ2-7	TRBV5-1	ASSPRAGFNEQY
12	TRBJ2-2	TRBV30	AWREPGGTGELF
11	TRBJ1-3	TRBV4-1	ASSPQGRDTIY
14	TRBJ1-5	TRBV6-1	ASSEASLSVGQPQH
12	TRBJ2-1	TRBV2	ASSLLRVADEQF
13	TRBJ2-7	TRBV10-3	AISESRALSYEQY
14	TRBJ2-2	TRBV4-2	ASSQARGGNTGELF
11	TRBJ1-1	TRBV2	ASSKRVDTEAF
9	TRBJ1-5	TRBV27	ASSSPRPQH
11	TRBJ2-5	TRBV11-3	ASSLGLDETQY
11	TRBJ1-4	TRBV30	AWSLASNEKLF
10	TRBJ2-7	TRBV2	ASRQGSHEQY
15	TRBJ1-5	TRBV15	ATSSGDAGISNQPQH